The 30 T cell receptor beta chains below come from one sample, sequenced in a study of regulatory T cells in long-lasting Graves disease. Arm-PCR with iRepertoire HTBI primers amplified the CDR3 regions for these TCR beta libraries. Using its own MiXCR run on the multiplex PCR reads, TCRdb lists one record per CDR3 protein. The sample includes a few hundred thousand distinct CDR3 sequences, about 22% seen only once; the top ten take about 12%. The sample's time point: persistent/refractory GD, antithyroid drugs over 5 years with positive TRAb. Construction of the TCR library relied on RNA isolated from PBMCs. The sequencing used peripheral blood mononuclear cells (PBMCs), collected when the disease was refractory, from a patient treated with antithyroid drugs. Source of these receptors: a female donor with Graves disease.

The chain combines TRBV11-2 with TRBJ2-3; D ambiguous. This CDR3 spans 13 amino acids. CDR1 SGHAT and CDR2 FQNNGV come from the germline V gene. V was clipped by 6 bases and J by 4 bases, with 11 bases between them. In nucleotides, the CDR3 is TGTGCCAGCAGTCAAAGGACCGCAGATACGCAGTATTTT. As protein: CASSQRTADTQYF.

This clonotype was seen at least ten times. V and J are TRBV29-1 and TRBJ2-7; D unresolved. CDR3 length: 11 residues. Trimming shortened V by 6 bases and J by 5 bases, and 11 bases separated the two germline ends. Germline V gene data show CDR1 as SQVTM and CDR2 as ANQGSEA. In nucleotides, the CDR3 is TGCAGCGTCCCAGGTGGGGACGAGCAGTACTTC. This gives the protein CSVPGGDEQYF.

The chain employs TRBV19 and TRBJ2-5; weak D call: TRBD2 (5 bases). The CDR3 extends over 13 amino acids. V gave up 7 bases and J gave up 5 bases, with 14 bases separating them. Germline V gene data show CDR1 as LNHDA and CDR2 as SQIVND (reference sequence). In DNA form, the CDR3 reads TGTGCCAGTAATCCAGCGCCGGGGGAGACCCAGTACTTC. This translates into CASNPAPGETQYF. The whole variable domain, remainder taken from reference TRBV19 and TRBJ2-5, is DGGITQSPKYLFRKEGQNVTLSCEQNLNHDAMYWYRQDPGQGLRLIYYSQIVNDFQKGDIAEGYSVSREKKESFPLTVTSAQKNPTAFYLCASNPAPGETQYFGPGTRLLVL.

The V call is TRBV4-1, the J call TRBJ1-2, with a tentative D call TRBD1 (5 bases). The CDR3 length is 14 residues. Trimming stripped 4 bases from V and 8 bases from J, with 17 bases between. The germline V gene has CDR1 MGHRA and CDR2 YSYEKL. The CDR3 bases are TGCGCCAGCAGCCCGCCCGGGACCAAGAACGGCTACACCTTC. Translated, it gives CASSPPGTKNGYTF.

The V gene is TRBV5-1, the J gene TRBJ2-1; the D gene is possibly TRBD2 (5 bases). Trimming left V 8 bases short and J 0 bases short, with 15 bases between. The CDR3 sequence is 15 residues long. Germline CDR1 reads SGHRS; CDR2 reads YFSETQ. This chain's CDR3 is CASQLEGSSYNEQFF. For the CDR3, the DNA is TGCGCCAGTCAGCTGGAAGGGAGCTCCTACAATGAGCAGTTCTTC.

J is TRBJ2-2 and V is TRBV24-1; D remains unclear. This CDR3 contains 16 residues. Trimming pared 0 bases from V and 5 bases from J, leaving 12 bases between. The germline gives CDR1 KGHDR, CDR2 SFDVKD. The CDR3 DNA follows: TGTGCCACCAGTGATTTGAGTGCAGGACGTACCGGGGAGCTGTTTTTT. This codes for CATSDLSAGRTGELFF.

A remark on this clonotype: A much larger clone sits a single nucleotide away, making a read error possible. This sequence joins TRBV6-2 or TRBV6-3 and TRBJ1-1; the match to TRBD1 covers 10 bases. Looked up from germline, CDR1 is MNHEY and CDR2 is SVGEGT. This CDR3 region has 15 residues. CDR3 loop: CASSSGQGGFFETFF. CDR3 nucleotide sequence: TGTGCCAGCAGTTCCGGACAGGGGGGATTTTTTGAAACTTTCTTT.

The table lists this clonotype with many counts. The rearrangement uses TRBV12-3 or TRBV12-4 and TRBJ1-6; no reliable D call. The CDR3 is 17 residues long. Trimming stripped 0 bases from V and 2 bases from J, with 11 bases between. CDR3 amino acids: CASSLASGGTYNSPLHF. CDR3 nucleotide sequence: TGTGCCAGCAGTTTAGCGTCGGGAGGCACCTATAATTCACCCCTCCACTTT.

Turning to this clonotype: Mismatch with germline at one junction end may stem from a read error. The genes are TRBV7-2 and TRBJ2-2, with D perhaps TRBD1 or TRBD2 (5 bases each). The CDR3 totals 18 residues. Germline CDR1 SGHTA, CDR2 FQGNSA. CDR3 in amino acids: CASSFTSITGLDTGELLF. The CDR3, as DNA: TGTGCCAGCAGCTTCACGTCCATCACAGGCCTTGACACCGGGGAGCTGCTTTTT.

V and J are TRBV10-2 and TRBJ2-7; 9 bases line up with TRBD1. The length of the CDR3 is 14 residues. V gave up 7 bases and J gave up 7 bases; unmatched junction bases: 11. Germline V CDR1 and CDR2: WSHSY, SAAADI. The CDR3 DNA follows: TGCGCCAGCAATGCCGGGACAGGGTATACGGAGCAGTACTTC. It is translated as CASNAGTGYTEQYF.

Ten or more counts support this clonotype. V gene TRBV28 combines with J gene TRBJ1-5; tentative D call: TRBD1 (6 bases). Germline V gene lookup returns CDR1 MDHEN and CDR2 SYDVKM. CDR3 length equals 16 residues. V was shortened by 4 bases and J by 9 bases, with 22 bases between the two germline ends. The CDR3 DNA reads TGTGCCAGCAGTTGGGGTAGACGGGACACAATGGGGCCCCAGCATTTT. Its protein product is CASSWGRRDTMGPQHF.

The table lists this clonotype with a few counts. V gene TRBV30 combines with J gene TRBJ1-5; D ambiguous. Germline V gives CDR1 GTSNPN, CDR2 SVGIG (reference sequence). V dropped 4 bases and J dropped 3 bases, with 13 bases sitting between them. The CDR3 is made up of 14 amino acids. CDR3 sequence: CAWTAGGDNQPQHF. The CDR3 bases are TGTGCCTGGACTGCCGGAGGAGACAATCAGCCCCAGCATTTT.

V gene TRBV27 combines with J gene TRBJ1-2, with unresolved D. Germline V CDR1 and CDR2: MNHEY, SMNVEV (reference sequence). V was trimmed by 2 bases and J by 8 bases, leaving 15 bases between them. The CDR3 is 14 residues long. Here the CDR3 reads CASSLMSGVEGYTF. The CDR3 DNA follows: TGTGCCAGCAGTTTAATGTCCGGGGTGGAGGGCTACACCTTC.

This clonotype has at least ten counts. This chain connects TRBV28 to TRBJ1-2; D is perhaps TRBD1 (5 bases). CDR1 and CDR2 (germline): MDHEN, SYDVKM. The CDR3 extends over 16 amino acids. The ends were cut back, 2 bases at V and 2 bases at J, with 15 bases in the middle. Here the CDR3 DNA reads TGTGCCAGCAGTTTACCCACAGGATCCATCAACTATGGCTACACCTTC. Translated: CASSLPTGSINYGYTF.

V gene TRBV30 combines with J gene TRBJ1-1; D is perhaps TRBD1 (6 bases). Germline V lookup: CDR1 GTSNPN, CDR2 SVGIG (reference sequence). The CDR3 extends over 14 amino acids. The ends were cut back, 2 bases at V and 2 bases at J, with 12 bases in the middle. The CDR3 protein is CAWSSRGTNTEAFF. In DNA, the CDR3 is TGTGCCTGGAGTTCCAGGGGCACCAACACTGAAGCTTTCTTT.

This clonotype was counted ten times or more. V is TRBV29-1 and J is TRBJ1-5; TRBD1 matches 7 bases. The CDR3 length is 12 residues. The ends lost 6 bases at V and 7 bases at J; junction bases unmatched: 6. The germline V gene encodes CDR1 SQVTM and CDR2 ANQGSEA. The DNA for the CDR3 is TGCAGCGTGACGACAGGGCACCAGCCCCAGCATTTT. This encodes CSVTTGHQPQHF.

This clonotype has ten or more counts. The V call is TRBV6-2 or TRBV6-3, the J call TRBJ1-5; TRBD1 aligns across 7 bases. The CDR3 length is 16 residues. In germline, CDR1 is MNHEY, CDR2 SVGEGT. V was clipped by 6 bases and J by 6 bases; unmatched bases: 14. The CDR3 sequence is CASSPWDSNPSQPQHF. The DNA for the CDR3 is TGTGCCAGCAGCCCCTGGGACAGTAACCCAAGTCAGCCCCAGCATTTT.

CDR3 DNA: TGTGCCAGCATCAAGCTAGGAGCCTACAATGAGCAGTTCTTC. Translating it yields CASIKLGAYNEQFF. This chain links TRBV12-3 or TRBV12-4 with TRBJ2-1; unclear D gene. Between the trimmed V and J ends, which lost 7 bases and 2 bases, there was a span of 12 bases. The CDR3 has 14 residues.

This clonotype has more than one count but fewer than ten. V and J are TRBV20-1 and TRBJ1-3, with no clear D. Per the germline V gene, CDR1 is DFQATT and CDR2 is SNEGSKA (reference sequence). This CDR3 contains 14 residues. The ends were cut back, 0 bases at V and 4 bases at J, with 10 bases in the middle. The CDR3 loop reads CSARDPAVGNTIYF. CDR3 sequence (DNA): TGCAGTGCTAGAGATCCCGCGGTCGGAAACACCATATATTTT.

This clonotype was picked up one time. A much larger clone differs by one base, so this may be a read error. The rearrangement joins TRBV12-3 or TRBV12-4 to TRBJ2-7, with D hard to call. The CDR3 loop spans 14 amino acids. Here the CDR3 reads CASSLVPYLYGQYF. The CDR3, as DNA: TGTGCCAGCAGTTTGGTCCCCTACCTTTACGGGCAGTACTTC.

In its sample, this clonotype was seen many times. This chain joins TRBV7-8 and TRBJ1-5, with D possibly TRBD1 on 5 matching bases. Germline CDR1 is SGHVS and CDR2 is FQNEAQ. The CDR3 loop spans 16 amino acids. The V and J ends lost 3 bases and 0 bases respectively, with 12 bases between them. CDR3 amino acids: CASSFRPRGSNQPQHF. The CDR3 region has the DNA TGTGCCAGCAGCTTTAGACCTAGGGGTAGCAATCAGCCCCAGCATTTT.

The J gene is TRBJ2-7, the V gene TRBV9, with D unresolved. Trimming cost V 3 bases and J 2 bases, with 9 bases left between them. This CDR3 spans 13 amino acids. CDR1 and CDR2 from the germline V gene are SGDLS and YYNGEE. As DNA, the CDR3 is TGTGCCAGCAGCGCCCACCTGGCCTACGAGCAGTACTTC. Residues: CASSAHLAYEQYF.

There are many counts of this clonotype. The J gene is TRBJ1-2, the V gene TRBV7-2; D is unresolved. Trimming removed 2 bases from V and 7 bases from J, with 11 bases in between. CDR3 length equals 13 residues. In germline, CDR1 is SGHTA, CDR2 FQGNSA. Here the CDR3 reads CASSLTVFRGYTF. The CDR3 region has the DNA TGTGCCAGCAGCTTAACAGTTTTTCGTGGCTACACCTTC.

This clonotype appeared many times. The chain has TRBV2 and TRBJ1-1; 7 nucleotides match TRBD1. The CDR3 runs to 10 residues. V dropped 9 bases and J dropped 12; count of bases not matched to a gene: 7. CDR1 and CDR2 (germline): SNHLY, FYNNEI. For the CDR3, the DNA is TGTGCCAGTCGGAACAGGGGATCTTTCTTT. This encodes CASRNRGSFF.

Ten or more counts support this clonotype. The V and J genes are TRBV6-2 or TRBV6-3 and TRBJ1-5, with D possibly being TRBD1 (5 bases). The CDR3 has 16 residues. Trimming took 0 bases from V and 2 from J, leaving 11 bases between them. Germline CDR1 reads MNHEY; CDR2 reads SVGEGT. This CDR3 reads CASSYSEGTGNQPQHF. For the CDR3, the DNA is TGTGCCAGCAGTTACTCGGAGGGGACGGGCAATCAGCCCCAGCATTTT.

This clonotype was picked up a small number of times. The chain couples TRBV24-1 to TRBJ2-7, with D unresolved. The CDR3 sequence is 13 residues long. The ends were cut back, 9 bases at V and 0 bases at J, with 11 bases in the middle. Germline V gene sequence: CDR1 KGHDR, CDR2 SFDVKD. DNA of the CDR3: TGTGCCACCCCGGAAGCTACCTCCTACGAGCAGTACTTC. Protein sequence: CATPEATSYEQYF.

This clonotype was observed a few times. The rearrangement uses TRBV7-2 and TRBJ1-6; D perhaps matches TRBD1 (6 bases). Per germline, CDR1 SGHTA and CDR2 FQGNSA. The CDR3 sequence is 16 residues long. The V gene lost 5 bases and the J gene lost 7 bases, with 18 bases spanning the gap. The CDR3 reads CASSRGTPSGNSPLHF. In DNA form, the CDR3 reads TGTGCCAGCAGCCGAGGGACACCGTCGGGAAATTCACCCCTCCACTTT.

This clonotype was seen ten or more times. The chain employs TRBV18 and TRBJ2-7; possibly TRBD1 for D (5 bases). This CDR3 has 12 amino acids. Germline V gives CDR1 KGHSH, CDR2 LQKENI. The ends were cut back, 8 bases at V and 4 bases at J, with 12 bases in the middle. CDR3 in amino acids: CASSPDTYEQYF. In DNA, the CDR3 is TGTGCCAGCAGCCCGGACACTTACGAGCAGTACTTC. Variable domain in full (rest from reference TRBV18 and TRBJ2-7): NAGVMQNPRHLVRRRGQEARLRCSPMKGHSHVYWYRQLPEEGLKFMVYLQKENIIDESGMPKERFSAEFPKEGPSILRIQQVVRGDSAAYFCASSPDTYEQYFGPGTRLTVT.

This clonotype was seen more than once but under ten times. The chain links TRBV6-9 to TRBJ1-2; TRBD1 agrees at 10 bases. J gave up 7 bases and V 3 bases, and 11 bases lay outside the gene matches. Germline CDR1 reads MNHGY; CDR2 reads SVAAGI. The CDR3 sequence is 16 residues long. CDR3 DNA sequence: TGTGCCAGCAGTTACGACCTCGGGACAGGGGAGAGTGGCTACACCTTC. Protein: CASSYDLGTGESGYTF.

The chain has TRBV7-9 and TRBJ2-3; TRBD1 is a possible D gene (6 bases). Germline V gene lookup returns CDR1 SEHNR and CDR2 FQNEAQ (reference sequence). This CDR3 spans 15 amino acids. The V end was cut by 5 bases, the J end by 3 bases, with 15 bases between. The CDR3 sequence is CASSITDRETDTQYF. DNA of the CDR3: TGTGCCAGCAGCATAACGGACAGAGAAACAGATACGCAGTATTTT. The full variable domain, completed using reference TRBV7-9 and TRBJ2-3, is DTGVSQNPRHKITKRGQNVTFRCDPISEHNRLYWYRQTLGQGPEFLTYFQNEAQLEKSRLLSDRFSAERPKGSFSTLEIQRTEQGDSAMYLCASSITDRETDTQYFGPGTRLTVL.